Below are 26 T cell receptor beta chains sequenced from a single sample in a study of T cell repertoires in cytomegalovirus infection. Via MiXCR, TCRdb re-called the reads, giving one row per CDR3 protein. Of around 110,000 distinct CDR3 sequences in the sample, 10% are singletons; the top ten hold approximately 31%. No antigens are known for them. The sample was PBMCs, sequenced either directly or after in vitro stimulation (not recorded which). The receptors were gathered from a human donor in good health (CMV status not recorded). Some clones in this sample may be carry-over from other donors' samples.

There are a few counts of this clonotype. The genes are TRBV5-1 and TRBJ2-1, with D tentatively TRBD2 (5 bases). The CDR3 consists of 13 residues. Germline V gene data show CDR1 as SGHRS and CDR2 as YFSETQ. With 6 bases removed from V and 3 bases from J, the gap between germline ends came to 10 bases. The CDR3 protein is CASTETSYNEQFF. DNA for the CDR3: TGCGCCAGCACCGAAACTAGCTACAATGAGCAGTTCTTC.

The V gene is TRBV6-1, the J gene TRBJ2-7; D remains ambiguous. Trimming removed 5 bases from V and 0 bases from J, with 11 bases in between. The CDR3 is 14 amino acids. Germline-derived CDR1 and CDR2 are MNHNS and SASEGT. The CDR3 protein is CASSHTKSSYEQYV. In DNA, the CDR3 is TGTGCCAGCAGTCATACCAAGAGCTCCTACGAGCAGTACGTC.

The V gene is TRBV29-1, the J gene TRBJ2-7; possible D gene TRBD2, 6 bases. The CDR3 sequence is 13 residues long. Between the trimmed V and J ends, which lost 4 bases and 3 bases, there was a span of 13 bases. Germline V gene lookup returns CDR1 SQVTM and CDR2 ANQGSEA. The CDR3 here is CSVGRGGNYEQYF. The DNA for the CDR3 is TGCAGCGTTGGCCGGGGAGGAAACTACGAGCAGTACTTC.

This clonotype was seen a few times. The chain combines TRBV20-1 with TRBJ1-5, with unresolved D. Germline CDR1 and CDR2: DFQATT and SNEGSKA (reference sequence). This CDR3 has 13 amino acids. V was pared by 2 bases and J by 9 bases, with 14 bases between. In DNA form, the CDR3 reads TGCAGTGCTAGACCCCTAAGAGGAGGGCCCCAGCATTTT. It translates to CSARPLRGGPQHF.

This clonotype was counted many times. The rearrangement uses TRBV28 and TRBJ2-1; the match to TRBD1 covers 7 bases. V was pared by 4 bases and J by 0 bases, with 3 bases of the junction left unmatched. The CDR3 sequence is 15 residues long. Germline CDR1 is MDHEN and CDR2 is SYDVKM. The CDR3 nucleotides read TGTGCCAGCAGTTCCTACAGGGGCTCCTACAATGAGCAGTTCTTC. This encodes CASSSYRGSYNEQFF.

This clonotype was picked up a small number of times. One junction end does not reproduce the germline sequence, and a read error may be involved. CDR3 nucleotide sequence: TGTGCCAGCTGTGAGATTGGGACAGGGGGCTACGGGGCCAACGTCCTGACTTTC. Translating it yields CASCEIGTGGYGANVLTF. The chain couples TRBV6-1 to TRBJ2-6; 12 bases align to TRBD1. Germline V gives CDR1 MNHNS, CDR2 SASEGT. The CDR3 totals 18 residues.

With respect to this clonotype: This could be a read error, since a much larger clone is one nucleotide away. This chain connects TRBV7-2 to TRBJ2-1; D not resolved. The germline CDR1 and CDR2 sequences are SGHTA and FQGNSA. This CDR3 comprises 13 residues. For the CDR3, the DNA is TGTGGCAGCAGCTTATCTAGACTTGATGAGCAGTTCTTC. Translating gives CGSSLSRLDEQFF.

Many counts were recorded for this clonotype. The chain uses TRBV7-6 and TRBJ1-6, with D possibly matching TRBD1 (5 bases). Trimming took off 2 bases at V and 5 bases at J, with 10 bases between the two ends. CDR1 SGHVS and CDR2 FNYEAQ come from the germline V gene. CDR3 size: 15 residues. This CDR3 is CASSLLSRDNSPLHF. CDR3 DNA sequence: TGTGCCAGCAGCTTACTCAGCAGGGATAATTCACCCCTCCACTTT.

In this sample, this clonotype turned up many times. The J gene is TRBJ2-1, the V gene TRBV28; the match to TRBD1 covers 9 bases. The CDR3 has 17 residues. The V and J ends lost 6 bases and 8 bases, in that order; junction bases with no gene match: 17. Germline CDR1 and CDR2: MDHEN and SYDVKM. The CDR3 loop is CASRSAPGQGFLDEQFF. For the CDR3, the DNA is TGTGCCAGCAGGTCGGCACCGGGACAGGGATTTTTAGATGAGCAGTTCTTC.

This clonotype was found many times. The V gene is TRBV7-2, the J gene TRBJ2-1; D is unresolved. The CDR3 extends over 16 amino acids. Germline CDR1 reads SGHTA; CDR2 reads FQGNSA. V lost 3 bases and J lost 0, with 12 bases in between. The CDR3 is CASSFELRSSYNEQFF. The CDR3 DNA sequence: TGTGCCAGCAGCTTCGAGCTTAGGAGCTCCTACAATGAGCAGTTCTTC.

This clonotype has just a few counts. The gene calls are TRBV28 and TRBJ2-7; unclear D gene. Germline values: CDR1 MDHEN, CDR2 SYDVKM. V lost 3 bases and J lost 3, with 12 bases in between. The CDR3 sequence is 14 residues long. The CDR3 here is CASSFARPHYEQYF. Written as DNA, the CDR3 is TGTGCCAGCAGTTTTGCCAGGCCCCACTACGAGCAGTACTTC.

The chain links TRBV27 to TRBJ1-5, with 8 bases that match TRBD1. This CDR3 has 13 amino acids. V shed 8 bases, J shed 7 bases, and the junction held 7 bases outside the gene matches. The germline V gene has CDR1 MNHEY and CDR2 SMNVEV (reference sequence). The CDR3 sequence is CASSGGGQQPQHF. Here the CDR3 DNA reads TGTGCCAGCTCAGGGGGCGGCCAGCAGCCCCAGCATTTT.

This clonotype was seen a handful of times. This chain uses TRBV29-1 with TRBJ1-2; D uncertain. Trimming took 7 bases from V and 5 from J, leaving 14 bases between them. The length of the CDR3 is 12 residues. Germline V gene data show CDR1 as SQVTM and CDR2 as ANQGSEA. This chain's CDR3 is CSGIKVGYGYTF. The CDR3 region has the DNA TGCAGCGGTATAAAAGTCGGATATGGCTACACCTTC.

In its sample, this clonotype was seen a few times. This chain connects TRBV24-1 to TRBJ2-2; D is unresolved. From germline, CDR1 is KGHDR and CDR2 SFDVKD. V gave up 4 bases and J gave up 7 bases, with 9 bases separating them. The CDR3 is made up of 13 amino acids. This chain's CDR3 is CATSEAAYGELFF. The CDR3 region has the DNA TGTGCCACCAGTGAGGCAGCTTACGGGGAGCTGTTTTTT.

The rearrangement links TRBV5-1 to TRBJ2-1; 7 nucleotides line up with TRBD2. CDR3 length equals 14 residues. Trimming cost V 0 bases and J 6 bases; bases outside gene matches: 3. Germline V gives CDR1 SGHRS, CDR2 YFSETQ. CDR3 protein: CASSLGGGINEQFF. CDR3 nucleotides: TGCGCCAGCAGCTTGGGGGGAGGGATCAATGAGCAGTTCTTC.

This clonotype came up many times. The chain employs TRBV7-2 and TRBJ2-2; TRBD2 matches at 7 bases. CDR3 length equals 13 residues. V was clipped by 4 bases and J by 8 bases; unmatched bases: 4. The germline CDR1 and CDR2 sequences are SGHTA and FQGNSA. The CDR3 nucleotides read TGTGCCAGCAGCTGGGGGGGTACAGGGGAGCTGTTTTTT. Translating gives CASSWGGTGELFF.

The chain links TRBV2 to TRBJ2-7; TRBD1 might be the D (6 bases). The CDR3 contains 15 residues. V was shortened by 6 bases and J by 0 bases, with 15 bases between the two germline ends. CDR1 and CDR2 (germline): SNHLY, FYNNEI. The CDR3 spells CASSSPRTDSYEQYF. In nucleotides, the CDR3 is TGTGCCAGCAGCTCCCCCCGGACAGACTCCTACGAGCAGTACTTC.

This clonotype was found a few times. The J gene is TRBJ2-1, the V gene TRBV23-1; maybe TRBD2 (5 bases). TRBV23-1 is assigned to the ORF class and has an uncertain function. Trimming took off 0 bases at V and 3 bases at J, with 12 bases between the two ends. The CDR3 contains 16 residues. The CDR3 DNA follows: TGCGCCAGCAGTCAATCTCTCGGAGGAGACTACAATGAGCAGTTCTTC. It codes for CASSQSLGGDYNEQFF.

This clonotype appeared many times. DNA for the CDR3: TGTGCCAGCAGTTATATCCCTGACAGGGGAGTGGGCGAGCAGTACTTC. The encoded protein is CASSYIPDRGVGEQYF. The gene calls are TRBV6-6 and TRBJ2-7, with 8 bases that match TRBD1. Trimming at V came to 3 bases and at J to 6 bases, leaving 13 bases not matched to a gene. CDR3 length: 16 residues. Germline lookup yields CDR1 MNHNY and CDR2 SVGAGI (reference sequence).

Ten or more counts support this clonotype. The CDR3, as DNA: TGTGCCAGCAGACTACCGAGCAATCAGCCCCAGCATTTT. Translated, it gives CASRLPSNQPQHF. The V gene is TRBV28, the J gene TRBJ1-5; D call uncertain. Germline V gene lookup returns CDR1 MDHEN and CDR2 SYDVKM. Trimming took 6 bases from V and 1 from J, leaving 7 bases between them. The length of the CDR3 is 13 residues.

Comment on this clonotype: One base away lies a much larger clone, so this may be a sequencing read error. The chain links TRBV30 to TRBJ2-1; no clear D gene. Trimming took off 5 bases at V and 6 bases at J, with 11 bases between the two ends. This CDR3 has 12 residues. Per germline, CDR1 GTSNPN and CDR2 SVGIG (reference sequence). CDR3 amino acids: CAWGGLRNEQFF. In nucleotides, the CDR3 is TGTGCCTGGGGTGGCCTTCGCAATGAGCAGTTCTTC. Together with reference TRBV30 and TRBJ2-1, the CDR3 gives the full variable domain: SQTIHQWPATLVQPVGSPLSLECTVEGTSNPNLYWYRQAAGRGLQLLFYSVGIGQISSEVPQNLSASRPQDRQFILSSKKLLLSDSGFYLCAWGGLRNEQFFGPGTRLTVL.

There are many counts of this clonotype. The CDR3 sequence is CASSYGGGPFDEQFF. The DNA of the CDR3 is TGTGCCAGCAGTTATGGAGGAGGGCCCTTCGATGAGCAGTTCTTC. V and J are TRBV6-2 or TRBV6-3 and TRBJ2-1; possibly TRBD2 for D (6 bases). Germline CDR1 and CDR2: MNHEY and SVGEGT. V lost 3 bases to trimming and J lost 8 bases, with 17 bases between them. This CDR3 contains 15 residues.

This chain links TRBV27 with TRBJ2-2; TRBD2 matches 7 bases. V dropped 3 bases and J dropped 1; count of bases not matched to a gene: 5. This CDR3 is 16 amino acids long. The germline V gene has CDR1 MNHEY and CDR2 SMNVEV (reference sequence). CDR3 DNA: TGTGCCAGCAGTTTGTCCCCTAGCGGGAACACCGGGGAGCTGTTTTTT. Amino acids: CASSLSPSGNTGELFF.

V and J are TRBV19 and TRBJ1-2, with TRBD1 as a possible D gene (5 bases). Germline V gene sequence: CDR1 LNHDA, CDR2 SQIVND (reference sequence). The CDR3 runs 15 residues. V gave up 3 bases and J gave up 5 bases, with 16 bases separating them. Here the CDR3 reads CASSIGRQLNYGYTF. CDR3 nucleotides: TGTGCCAGTAGTATTGGGCGACAGTTAAATTATGGCTACACCTTC.

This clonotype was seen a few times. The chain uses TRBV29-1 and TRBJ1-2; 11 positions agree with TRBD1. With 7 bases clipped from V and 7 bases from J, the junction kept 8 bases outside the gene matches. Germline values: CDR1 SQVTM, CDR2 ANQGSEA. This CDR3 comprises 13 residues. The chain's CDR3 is CSGWTGGVVGYTF. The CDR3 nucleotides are TGCAGCGGATGGACAGGGGGCGTAGTTGGCTACACCTTC.

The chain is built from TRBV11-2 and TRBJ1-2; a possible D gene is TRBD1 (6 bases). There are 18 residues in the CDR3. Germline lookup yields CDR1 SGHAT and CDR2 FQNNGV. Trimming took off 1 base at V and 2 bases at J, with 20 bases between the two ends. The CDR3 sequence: CASSLAKGEVRTNYGYTF. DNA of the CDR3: TGTGCCAGCAGCTTAGCGAAGGGGGAGGTGAGGACAAACTATGGCTACACCTTC. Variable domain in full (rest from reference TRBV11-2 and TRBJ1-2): EAGVAQSPRYKIIEKRQSVAFWCNPISGHATLYWYQQILGQGPKLLIQFQNNGVVDDSQLPKDRFSAERLKGVDSTLKIQPAKLEDSAVYLCASSLAKGEVRTNYGYTFGSGTRLTVV.